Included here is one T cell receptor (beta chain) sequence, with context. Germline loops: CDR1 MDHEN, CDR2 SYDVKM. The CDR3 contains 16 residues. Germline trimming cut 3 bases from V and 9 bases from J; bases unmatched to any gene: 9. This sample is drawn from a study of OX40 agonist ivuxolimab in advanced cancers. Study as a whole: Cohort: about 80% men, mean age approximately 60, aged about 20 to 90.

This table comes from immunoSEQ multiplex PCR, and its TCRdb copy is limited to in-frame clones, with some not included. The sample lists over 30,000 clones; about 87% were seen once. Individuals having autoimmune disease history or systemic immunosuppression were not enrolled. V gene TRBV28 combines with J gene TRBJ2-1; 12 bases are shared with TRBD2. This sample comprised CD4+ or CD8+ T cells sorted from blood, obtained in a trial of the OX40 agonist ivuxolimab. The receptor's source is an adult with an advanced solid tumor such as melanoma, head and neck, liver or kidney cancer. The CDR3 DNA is TGTGCCAGCAGTTTCGTCCGACTAGCGGGAGAAGGTGAGCAGTTCTTC. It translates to CASSFVRLAGEGEQFF.